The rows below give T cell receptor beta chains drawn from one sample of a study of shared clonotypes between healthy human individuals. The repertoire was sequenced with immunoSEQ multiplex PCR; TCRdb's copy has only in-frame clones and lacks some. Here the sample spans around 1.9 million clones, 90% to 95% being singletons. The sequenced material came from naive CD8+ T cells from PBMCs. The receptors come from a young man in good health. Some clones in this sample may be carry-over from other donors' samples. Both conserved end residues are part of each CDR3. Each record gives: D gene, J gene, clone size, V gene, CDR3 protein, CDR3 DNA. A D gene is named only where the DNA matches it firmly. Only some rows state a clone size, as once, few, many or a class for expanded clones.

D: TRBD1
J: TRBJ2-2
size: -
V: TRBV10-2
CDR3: CASTSDRVLGAGELFF
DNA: TGCGCCAGCACTTCGGACAGGGTCCTTGGGGCCGGGGAGCTGTTTTTT

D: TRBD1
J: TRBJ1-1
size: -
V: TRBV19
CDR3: CASTYPRRGPGTEAFF
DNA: TGTGCCAGTACGTACCCAAGGAGGGGGCCAGGCACTGAAGCTTTCTTT

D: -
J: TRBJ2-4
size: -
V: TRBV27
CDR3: CASRPFQGAKNIQYF
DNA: TGTGCCAGCAGACCCTTCCAGGGGGCCAAAAACATTCAGTACTTC

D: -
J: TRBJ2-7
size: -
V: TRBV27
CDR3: CASSPRLGSTYEQYF
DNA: TGTGCCAGCAGTCCCCGACTAGGATCAACCTACGAGCAGTACTTC

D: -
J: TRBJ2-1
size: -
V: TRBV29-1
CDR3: CSVQGGEGSYNEQFF
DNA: TGCAGCGTCCAGGGGGGCGAGGGGTCCTACAATGAGCAGTTCTTC

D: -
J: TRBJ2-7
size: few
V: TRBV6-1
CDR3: CASSVAGFYEQYF
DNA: TGTGCCAGCAGTGTGGCAGGGTTCTACGAGCAGTACTTC

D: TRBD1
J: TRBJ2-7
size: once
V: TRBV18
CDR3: CASSTAGTATYEQYF
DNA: TGTGCCAGCTCAACAGCCGGGACAGCCACCTACGAGCAGTACTTC

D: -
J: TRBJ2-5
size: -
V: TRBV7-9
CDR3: CASSPSQETQYF
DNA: TGTGCCAGCAGCCCCTCCCAAGAGACCCAGTACTTC

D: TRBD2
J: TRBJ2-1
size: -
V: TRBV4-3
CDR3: CASRGTSGSYNEQFF
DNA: TGCGCCAGCAGGGGGACTAGCGGGAGTTACAATGAGCAGTTCTTC

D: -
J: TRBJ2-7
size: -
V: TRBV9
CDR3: CASSMGQRDEQYF
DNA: TGTGCCAGCAGCATGGGACAGCGGGACGAGCAGTACTTC

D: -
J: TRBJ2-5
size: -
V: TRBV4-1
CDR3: CASSHPPGLRSEAETQYF
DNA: TGCGCCAGCAGCCATCCCCCCGGGTTGCGGTCTGAAGCGGAGACCCAGTACTTC

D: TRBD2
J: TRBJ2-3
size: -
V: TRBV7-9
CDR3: CASSKLAGLSTDTQYF
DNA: TGTGCCAGCAGCAAGCTAGCGGGACTGAGCACAGATACGCAGTATTTT

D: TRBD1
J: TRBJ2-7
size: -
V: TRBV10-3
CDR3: CAISDSDRAYEQYF
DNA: TGTGCCATCAGTGACTCCGACAGGGCATACGAGCAGTACTTC